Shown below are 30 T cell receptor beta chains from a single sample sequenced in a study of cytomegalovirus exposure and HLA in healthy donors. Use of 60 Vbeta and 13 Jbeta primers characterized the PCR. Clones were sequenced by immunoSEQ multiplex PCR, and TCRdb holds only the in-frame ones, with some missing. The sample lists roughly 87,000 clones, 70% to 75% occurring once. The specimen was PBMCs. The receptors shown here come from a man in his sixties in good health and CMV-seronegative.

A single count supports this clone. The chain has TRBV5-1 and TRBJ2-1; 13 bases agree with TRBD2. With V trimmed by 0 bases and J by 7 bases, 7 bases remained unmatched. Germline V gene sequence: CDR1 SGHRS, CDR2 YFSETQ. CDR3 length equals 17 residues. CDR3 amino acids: CASSLGTSGGALNEQFF. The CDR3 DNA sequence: TGCGCCAGCAGCTTGGGTACTAGCGGGGGGGCTCTGAATGAGCAGTTCTTC.

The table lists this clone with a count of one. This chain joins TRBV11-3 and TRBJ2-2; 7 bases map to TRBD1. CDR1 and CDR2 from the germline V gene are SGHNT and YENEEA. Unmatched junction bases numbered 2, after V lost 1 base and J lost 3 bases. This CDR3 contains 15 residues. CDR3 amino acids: CASSLGQGYTGELFF. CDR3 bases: TGTGCCAGCAGCTTAGGACAGGGCTACACCGGGGAGCTGTTTTTT.

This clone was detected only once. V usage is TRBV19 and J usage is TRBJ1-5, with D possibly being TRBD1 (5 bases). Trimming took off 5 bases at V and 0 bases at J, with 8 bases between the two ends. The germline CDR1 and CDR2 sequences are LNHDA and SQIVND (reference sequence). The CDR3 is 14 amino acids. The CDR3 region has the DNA TGTGCCAGTAGTTCAGGGAATAGCAATCAGCCCCAGCATTTT. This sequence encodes CASSSGNSNQPQHF.

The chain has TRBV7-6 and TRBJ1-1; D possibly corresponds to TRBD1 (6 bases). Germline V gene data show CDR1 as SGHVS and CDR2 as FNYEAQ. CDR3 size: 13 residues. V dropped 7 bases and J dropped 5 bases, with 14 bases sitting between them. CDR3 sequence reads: CASTQGRGTEAFF. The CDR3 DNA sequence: TGTGCCAGCACCCAGGGCAGGGGTACTGAAGCTTTCTTT.

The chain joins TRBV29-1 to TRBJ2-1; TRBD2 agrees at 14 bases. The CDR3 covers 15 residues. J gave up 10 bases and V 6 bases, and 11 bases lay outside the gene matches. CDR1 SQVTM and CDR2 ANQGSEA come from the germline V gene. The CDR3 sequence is CSVIGLAGGRREQFF. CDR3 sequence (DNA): TGCAGCGTCATCGGACTAGCGGGGGGCCGGCGGGAGCAGTTCTTC.

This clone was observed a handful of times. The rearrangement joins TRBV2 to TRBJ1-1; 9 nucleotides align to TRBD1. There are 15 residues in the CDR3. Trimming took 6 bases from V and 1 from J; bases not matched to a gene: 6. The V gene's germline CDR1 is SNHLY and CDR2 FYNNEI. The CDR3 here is CASRLTGGANTEAFF. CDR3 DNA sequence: TGTGCCAGCAGGTTGACAGGGGGAGCGAACACTGAAGCTTTCTTT.

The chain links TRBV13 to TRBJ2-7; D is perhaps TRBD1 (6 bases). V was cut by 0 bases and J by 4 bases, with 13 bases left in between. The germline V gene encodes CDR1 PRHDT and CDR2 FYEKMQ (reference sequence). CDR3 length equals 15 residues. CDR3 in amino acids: CASSLGGAGRYEQYF. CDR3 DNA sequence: TGTGCCAGCAGCTTAGGGGGGGCTGGAAGGTACGAGCAGTACTTC.

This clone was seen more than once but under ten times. The CDR3 loop reads CASRGDVAMNTEAFF. The CDR3 DNA follows: TGTGCCAGCAGAGGCGACGTAGCCATGAACACTGAAGCTTTCTTT. The rearrangement uses TRBV2 and TRBJ1-1; unclear D gene. This CDR3 is 15 amino acids long. Trimming left V 6 bases short and J 0 bases short, with 14 bases between. CDR1 and CDR2 (germline): SNHLY, FYNNEI.

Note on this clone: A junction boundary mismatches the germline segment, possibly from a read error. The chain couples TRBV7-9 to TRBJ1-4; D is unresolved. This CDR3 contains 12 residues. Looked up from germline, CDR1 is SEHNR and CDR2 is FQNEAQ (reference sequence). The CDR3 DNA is TGTTCCAGCAGCTCCACCTCGGTCGAACTGTTTTTT. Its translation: CSSSSTSVELFF.

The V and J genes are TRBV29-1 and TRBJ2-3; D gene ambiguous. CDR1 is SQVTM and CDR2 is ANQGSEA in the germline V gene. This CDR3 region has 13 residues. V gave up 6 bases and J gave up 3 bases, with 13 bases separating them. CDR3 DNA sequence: TGCAGCGTCCACACCGAAAGTACAGATACGCAGTATTTT. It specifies CSVHTESTDTQYF.

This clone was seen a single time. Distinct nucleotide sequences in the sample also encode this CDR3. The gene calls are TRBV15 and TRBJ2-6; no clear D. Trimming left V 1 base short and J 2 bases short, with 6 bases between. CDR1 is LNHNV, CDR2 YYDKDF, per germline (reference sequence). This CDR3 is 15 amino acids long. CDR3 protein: CATSRAGPGANVLTF. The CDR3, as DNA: TGTGCCACCAGCAGAGCTGGCCCTGGGGCCAACGTCCTGACTTTC.

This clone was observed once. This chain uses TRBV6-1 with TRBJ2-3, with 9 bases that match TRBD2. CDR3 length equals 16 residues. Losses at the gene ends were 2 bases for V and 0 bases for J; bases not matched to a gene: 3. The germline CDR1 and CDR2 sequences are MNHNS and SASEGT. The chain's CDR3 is CASSESLAGSTDTQYF. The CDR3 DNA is TGTGCCAGCAGTGAAAGTCTAGCGGGGAGCACAGATACGCAGTATTTT.

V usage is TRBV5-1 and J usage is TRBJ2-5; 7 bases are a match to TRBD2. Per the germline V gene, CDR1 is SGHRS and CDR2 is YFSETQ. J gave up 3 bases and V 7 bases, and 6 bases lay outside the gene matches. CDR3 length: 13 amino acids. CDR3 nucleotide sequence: TGCGCCAGCTCCGGACTAGTAGAAGAGACCCAGTACTTC. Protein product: CASSGLVEETQYF.

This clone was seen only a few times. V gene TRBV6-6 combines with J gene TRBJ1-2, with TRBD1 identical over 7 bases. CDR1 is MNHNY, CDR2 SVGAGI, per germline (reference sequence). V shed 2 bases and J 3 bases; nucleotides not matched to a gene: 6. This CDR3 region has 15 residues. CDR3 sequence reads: CASSYVGGGDYGYTF. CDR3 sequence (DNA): TGTGCCAGCAGTTACGTCGGAGGGGGCGACTATGGCTACACCTTC.

Here the CDR3 reads CASSLGTGVGTEAFF. The DNA for the CDR3 is TGTGCCAGCAGCTTGGGGACAGGGGTGGGCACTGAAGCTTTCTTT. The genes are TRBV7-6 and TRBJ1-1; 10 nucleotides line up with TRBD1. J gave up 4 bases and V 3 bases, and 5 bases lay outside the gene matches. The germline gives CDR1 SGHVS, CDR2 FNYEAQ. The CDR3 sequence is 15 residues long. Filled out from reference TRBV7-6 and TRBJ1-1, the complete variable domain reads GAGVSQSPRYKVTKRGQDVALRCDPISGHVSLYWYRQALGQGPEFLTYFNYEAQQDKSGLPNDRFSAERPEGSISTLTIQRTEQRDSAMYRCASSLGTGVGTEAFFGQGTRLTVV.

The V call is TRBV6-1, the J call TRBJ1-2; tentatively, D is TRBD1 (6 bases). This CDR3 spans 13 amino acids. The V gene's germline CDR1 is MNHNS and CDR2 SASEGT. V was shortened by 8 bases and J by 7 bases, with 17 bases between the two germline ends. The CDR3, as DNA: TGTGCCAGCCGACCGGGACATGCCCCTGGCTACACCTTC. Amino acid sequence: CASRPGHAPGYTF.

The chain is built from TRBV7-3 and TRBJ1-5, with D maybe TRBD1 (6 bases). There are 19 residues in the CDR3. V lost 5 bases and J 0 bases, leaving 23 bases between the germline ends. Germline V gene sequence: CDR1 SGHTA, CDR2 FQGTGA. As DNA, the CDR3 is TGTGCCAGCAGCCATGGAGGGGGGGGACCGCCTTATAGCAATCAGCCCCAGCATTTT. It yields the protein CASSHGGGGPPYSNQPQHF.

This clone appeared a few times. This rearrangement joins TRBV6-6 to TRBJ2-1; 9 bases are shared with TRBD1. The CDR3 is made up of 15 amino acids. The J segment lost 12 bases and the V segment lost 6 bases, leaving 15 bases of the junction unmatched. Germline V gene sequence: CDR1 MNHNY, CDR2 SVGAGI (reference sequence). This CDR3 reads CASSGGQGSLPRQFF. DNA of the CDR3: TGTGCCAGCAGCGGCGGACAGGGGTCCCTACCTCGGCAGTTCTTC.

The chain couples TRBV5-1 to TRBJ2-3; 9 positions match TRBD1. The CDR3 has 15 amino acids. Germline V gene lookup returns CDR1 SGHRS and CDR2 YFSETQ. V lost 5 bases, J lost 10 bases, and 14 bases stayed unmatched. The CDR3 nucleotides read TGCGCCAGCAGTCTACAGGACAGGGGCATGGGTGCGCAGTATTTT. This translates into CASSLQDRGMGAQYF.

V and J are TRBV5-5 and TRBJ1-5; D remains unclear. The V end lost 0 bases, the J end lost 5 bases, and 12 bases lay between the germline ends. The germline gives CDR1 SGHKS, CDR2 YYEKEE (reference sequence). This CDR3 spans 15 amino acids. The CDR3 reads CASSLAPGWDQPQHF. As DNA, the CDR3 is TGTGCCAGCAGCTTGGCCCCGGGATGGGATCAGCCCCAGCATTTT.

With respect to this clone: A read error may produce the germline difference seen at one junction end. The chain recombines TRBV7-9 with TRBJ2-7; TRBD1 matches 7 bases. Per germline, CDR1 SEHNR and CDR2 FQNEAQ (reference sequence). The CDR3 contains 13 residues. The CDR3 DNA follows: TGTTCCAGCAGCTTGACAGGGCCCTACGAGCAGTACTTC. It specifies CSSSLTGPYEQYF.

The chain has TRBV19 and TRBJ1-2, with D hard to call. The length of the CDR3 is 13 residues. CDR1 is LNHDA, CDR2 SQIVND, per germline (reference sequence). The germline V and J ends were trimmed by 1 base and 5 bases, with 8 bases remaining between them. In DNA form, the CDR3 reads TGTGCCAGTAGTATAGGAGCGGGGTATGGCTACACCTTC. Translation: CASSIGAGYGYTF.

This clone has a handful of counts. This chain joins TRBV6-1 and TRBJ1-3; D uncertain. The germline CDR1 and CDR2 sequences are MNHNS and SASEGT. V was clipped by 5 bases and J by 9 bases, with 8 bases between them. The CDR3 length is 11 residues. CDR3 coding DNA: TGTGCCAGCAGTCATTCAGTCACCATATATTTT. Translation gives CASSHSVTIYF.

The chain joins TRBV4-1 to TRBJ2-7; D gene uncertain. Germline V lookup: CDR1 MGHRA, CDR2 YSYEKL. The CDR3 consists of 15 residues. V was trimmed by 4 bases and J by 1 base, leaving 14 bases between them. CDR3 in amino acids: CASSLIPLESYEQYF. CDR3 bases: TGCGCCAGCAGCCTTATCCCCCTAGAATCCTACGAGCAGTACTTC.

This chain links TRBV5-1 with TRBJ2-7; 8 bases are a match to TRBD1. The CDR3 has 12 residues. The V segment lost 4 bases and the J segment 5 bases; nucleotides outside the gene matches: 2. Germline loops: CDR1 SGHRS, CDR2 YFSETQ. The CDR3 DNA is TGCGCCAGCAGCCTGACAGGGGACGAGCAGTACTTC. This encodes CASSLTGDEQYF.

The CDR3 is CASSGRQGYGSPLHF. The CDR3 DNA reads as TGTGCCAGCAGTGGAAGACAGGGTTACGGTTCACCCCTCCACTTT. This chain joins TRBV6-1 and TRBJ1-6; 7 bases map to TRBD1. Trimming took 4 bases from V and 9 from J; bases not matched to a gene: 9. The germline V gene has CDR1 MNHNS and CDR2 SASEGT. CDR3 size: 15 residues.

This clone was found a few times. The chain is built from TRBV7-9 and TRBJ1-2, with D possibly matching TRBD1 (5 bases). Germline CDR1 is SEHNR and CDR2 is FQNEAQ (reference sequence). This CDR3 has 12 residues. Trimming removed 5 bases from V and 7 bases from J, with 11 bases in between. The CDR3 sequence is CASSPQGGGYTF. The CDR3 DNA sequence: TGTGCCAGCAGCCCGCAGGGTGGTGGCTACACCTTC.

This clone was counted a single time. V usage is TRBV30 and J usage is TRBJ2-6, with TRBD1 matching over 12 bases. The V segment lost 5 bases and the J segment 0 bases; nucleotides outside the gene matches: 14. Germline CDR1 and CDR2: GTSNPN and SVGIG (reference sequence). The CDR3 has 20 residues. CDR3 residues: CAWGGTGGAGWFSGANVLTF. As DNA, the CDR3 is TGTGCCTGGGGGGGGACAGGGGGCGCGGGGTGGTTCTCTGGGGCCAACGTCCTGACTTTC.

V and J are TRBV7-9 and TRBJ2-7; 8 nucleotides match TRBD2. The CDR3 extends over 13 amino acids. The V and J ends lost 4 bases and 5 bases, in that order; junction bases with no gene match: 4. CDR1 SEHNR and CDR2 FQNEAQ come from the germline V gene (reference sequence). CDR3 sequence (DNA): TGTGCCAGCAGCTCTCGGGGGGGCGACGAGCAGTACTTC. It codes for CASSSRGGDEQYF.

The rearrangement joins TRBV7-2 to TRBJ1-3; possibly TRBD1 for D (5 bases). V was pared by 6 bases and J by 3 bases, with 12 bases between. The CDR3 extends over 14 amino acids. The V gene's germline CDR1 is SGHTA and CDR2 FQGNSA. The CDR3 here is CASRRTLSGNTIYF. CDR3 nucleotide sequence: TGTGCCAGCAGGCGGACACTGAGTGGAAACACCATATATTTT.